This is a list of T cell receptor beta chains from one sample in a study of OX40 agonist ivuxolimab in advanced cancers. Repertoires were generated with immunoSEQ multiplex PCR, while TCRdb's copy carries only in-frame clones and drops some. Altogether around 67,000 clones are present, approximately 91% being singletons, with the ten largest covering about 2%. The sequences come from CD4+ or CD8+ T cells sorted from blood, collected in a trial of the OX40 agonist ivuxolimab. These TCRs come from an adult with an advanced solid tumor such as melanoma, head and neck, liver or kidney cancer. CDR3s include the opening cysteine and the closing phenylalanine or tryptophan. Fields, in order: D gene, clone size, J gene, V gene, CDR3 DNA, CDR3 protein. The D gene is left open where the match is weak. Clone size is not always given. Where it is, it says once, few, many or a class for expanded clones.

D: .
size: .
J: TRBJ1-5
V: TRBV15
DNA: TGTGCCACCGCGTACCTCCGGGACGGCAATCAGCCCCAGCATTTT
CDR3: CATAYLRDGNQPQHF

D: .
size: .
J: TRBJ1-2
V: TRBV5-1
DNA: TGCGCCAGCATGGTAACCGCCGGGGAGGATGGCTACACCTTC
CDR3: CASMVTAGEDGYTF

D: .
size: once
J: TRBJ2-1
V: TRBV29-1
DNA: TGCAGCGTTGACTCAGATCAGGCAGGACGTGAGCAGTTCTTC
CDR3: CSVDSDQAGREQFF

D: .
size: .
J: TRBJ2-7
V: TRBV7-2
DNA: TGTGCCAGCAGCTTAGCGAGGGTAGTTGCCGGCGGGTACGAGCAGTACTTC
CDR3: CASSLARVVAGGYEQYF

D: .
size: .
J: TRBJ1-3
V: TRBV18
DNA: TGTGCCAGCTCACGGGCTGAAGCCCCCTCTGGAAACACCATATATTTT
CDR3: CASSRAEAPSGNTIYF

D: TRBD2
size: .
J: TRBJ2-3
V: TRBV28
DNA: TGTGCCAGCAGTTTATCCCCGGGACTAGCGCCAGATACGCAGTATTTT
CDR3: CASSLSPGLAPDTQYF

D: TRBD1
size: .
J: TRBJ1-1
V: TRBV28
DNA: TGTGCCAGCAGCCGGACAGGGAAGGGGGAGAACACTGAAGCTTTCTTT
CDR3: CASSRTGKGENTEAFF

D: .
size: .
J: TRBJ2-7
V: TRBV27
DNA: TGTGCCAGCAGTTTCGGGCAGGGGAGGGAGCAGTACTTC
CDR3: CASSFGQGREQYF

D: .
size: .
J: TRBJ2-7
V: TRBV6-1
DNA: TGTGCCAGCACCCCCCGGGACATCGACCGCTACGAGCAGTACTTC
CDR3: CASTPRDIDRYEQYF

D: .
size: .
J: TRBJ1-2
V: TRBV7-9
DNA: TGTGCCAGCAGCACAAATACCGAAGCCTATGGCTACACCTTC
CDR3: CASSTNTEAYGYTF

D: TRBD1
size: .
J: TRBJ2-4
V: TRBV4-2
DNA: TGTGCCAGCAGCCCTGGACAGGGTCGGTACATTCAGTACTTC
CDR3: CASSPGQGRYIQYF

D: TRBD2
size: .
J: TRBJ2-2
V: TRBV10-3
DNA: TGTGCCATCAGCCAAAAGCGGGAGTTAGCCACCGGGGAGCTGTTTTTT
CDR3: CAISQKRELATGELFF

D: TRBD1
size: once
J: TRBJ1-1
V: TRBV5-4
DNA: TGTGCCAGCAGCTGGGGAGACAGGGGTAACACTGAAGCTTTCTTT
CDR3: CASSWGDRGNTEAFF

D: TRBD1
size: .
J: TRBJ2-3
V: TRBV27
DNA: TGTGCCAGCAGTTTGGACAGGGTGCATGGTACGCAGTATTTT
CDR3: CASSLDRVHGTQYF

D: .
size: .
J: TRBJ2-7
V: TRBV7-9
DNA: TGTGCCAGCAGCTTAGCGGGAGGTCCCTACGAGCAGTACTTC
CDR3: CASSLAGGPYEQYF

D: .
size: .
J: TRBJ1-3
V: TRBV6-5
DNA: TGTGCCAGCAGTTACGGGTCAGCGGCTGGAAACACCATATATTTT
CDR3: CASSYGSAAGNTIYF

D: .
size: .
J: TRBJ2-1
V: TRBV5-1
DNA: TGCGCCAGCAGCTTGAACGGGGAGGACAATGAGCAGTTCTTC
CDR3: CASSLNGEDNEQFF

D: TRBD1
size: .
J: TRBJ1-5
V: TRBV10-2
DNA: TGCGCCAGCAGCGACCGGACAGGGAGCTTTAGCAATCAGCCCCAGCATTTT
CDR3: CASSDRTGSFSNQPQHF

D: .
size: .
J: TRBJ1-1
V: TRBV10-1
DNA: TGCGCCAGCAGTGGATCCCAGGGGAACACTGAAGCTTTCTTT
CDR3: CASSGSQGNTEAFF

D: .
size: .
J: TRBJ2-7
V: TRBV7-2
DNA: TGTGCCAGCAGCCCAGGGTTTAGCTCCTACGAGCAGTACTTC
CDR3: CASSPGFSSYEQYF

D: TRBD2
size: .
J: TRBJ2-2
V: TRBV9
DNA: TGTGCCAGCAGCGTAGGTAGCGGGGGGGCCACCGGGGAGCTGTTTTTT
CDR3: CASSVGSGGATGELFF

D: TRBD2
size: .
J: TRBJ2-7
V: TRBV7-6
DNA: TGTGCCAGCAGCTCCCTAGCGGGAAAAAGCTACGAGCAGTACTTC
CDR3: CASSSLAGKSYEQYF

D: TRBD1
size: once
J: TRBJ2-2
V: TRBV19
DNA: TGTGCCAGTAGTACCAACAGGGGGGAAGTCGGGGAGCTGTTTTTT
CDR3: CASSTNRGEVGELFF

D: .
size: .
J: TRBJ1-2
V: TRBV18
DNA: TGTGCCAGCTCACCAGATGACGGGGTACCCACCTTC
CDR3: CASSPDDGVPTF

D: .
size: .
J: TRBJ2-7
V: TRBV10-1
DNA: TGCGCCAGCAGTGAGCCCGGCAGGGGCCCCTACGAGCAGTACTTC
CDR3: CASSEPGRGPYEQYF

D: TRBD1
size: .
J: TRBJ2-7
V: TRBV10-3
DNA: TGTGCCATCAGTGATCGGGGACAGGGGACCTACGAGCAGTACTTC
CDR3: CAISDRGQGTYEQYF

D: .
size: .
J: TRBJ2-7
V: TRBV5-4
DNA: TGTGCCAGCAGCTTGATAGGGGCGCGAGAGCAGTACTTC
CDR3: CASSLIGAREQYF

D: TRBD2
size: .
J: TRBJ2-2
V: TRBV6-4
DNA: TGTGCCAGCAGTGATTCTAGCGGACTGAACACCGGGGAGCTGTTTTTT
CDR3: CASSDSSGLNTGELFF

D: .
size: once
J: TRBJ2-6
V: TRBV5-8
DNA: TGTGCCAGCAGCTTGGGCTCTGGGGCCAACGTCCTGACTTTC
CDR3: CASSLGSGANVLTF

D: .
size: .
J: TRBJ2-3
V: TRBV12-5
DNA: TGTGCTAGTGGTTCCGGTTCGACTCCTAGCACAGATACGCAGTATTTT
CDR3: CASGSGSTPSTDTQYF

D: TRBD2
size: .
J: TRBJ2-5
V: TRBV9
DNA: TGTGCCAGCAGCGCCCCCCGGGGAGGGGTGGGGACCCAGTACTTC
CDR3: CASSAPRGGVGTQYF

D: .
size: .
J: TRBJ2-7
V: TRBV19
DNA: TGTGCCAGTAGTATTTGGAACCGCGCAGGGAGGTACGAGCAGTACTTC
CDR3: CASSIWNRAGRYEQYF

D: .
size: .
J: TRBJ1-2
V: TRBV9
DNA: TGTGCCAGCAGCGTAGCTACAGGTGGGGTCTATGGCTACACCTTC
CDR3: CASSVATGGVYGYTF

D: TRBD2
size: .
J: TRBJ2-3
V: TRBV10-3
DNA: TGTGCCATCAGGAACTCGGGGGGACCAGATACGCAGTATTTT
CDR3: CAIRNSGGPDTQYF

D: .
size: .
J: TRBJ2-7
V: TRBV25-1
DNA: TGTGCCAGCAGTGTCAGACTCGTAGGGCGTGACGAGCAGTACTTC
CDR3: CASSVRLVGRDEQYF

D: .
size: .
J: TRBJ1-1
V: TRBV5-5
DNA: TGTGCCAGCAGCTTGGACTTTGGCACTGAAGCTTTCTTT
CDR3: CASSLDFGTEAFF

D: TRBD1
size: .
J: TRBJ2-7
V: TRBV6-9
DNA: TGTGCCAGCAGTACGATCCCGGGACAGGGGCTCAGAGAGCAGTACTTC
CDR3: CASSTIPGQGLREQYF

D: .
size: .
J: TRBJ2-3
V: TRBV29-1
DNA: TGCAGCGGCGCGGAGAGGGATACGCAGTATTTT
CDR3: CSGAERDTQYF

D: TRBD1
size: few
J: TRBJ1-5
V: TRBV7-9
DNA: TGTGCCAGCAGCCTGCAGGGGGATCAGCCCCAGCATTTT
CDR3: CASSLQGDQPQHF

D: .
size: .
J: TRBJ2-5
V: TRBV20-1
DNA: TGCAGTGCCCAGATCCAAGAGACCCAGTACTTC
CDR3: CSAQIQETQYF

D: .
size: .
J: TRBJ2-5
V: TRBV7-2
DNA: TGTGCCAGCAGCTTAGGAGTCCGCTATACCTCTCAAGAGACCCAGTACTTC
CDR3: CASSLGVRYTSQETQYF

D: .
size: .
J: TRBJ2-7
V: TRBV5-1
DNA: TGCGCCAGCAGCTTGCGACAGGTGGCCCCCTACGAGCAGTACTTC
CDR3: CASSLRQVAPYEQYF